This TCR beta chain came from a study of blood T cells in healthy people across ages. For the second PCR, which ran for about 7 to 11 cycles, a sample-barcoded 5' primer and a J-beta primer mix were used. TCRdb redid the calling of the 5' RACE reads with MiXCR, one entry per CDR3 protein. The data contain about 780,000 distinct CDR3 sequences, more than 35% of them singletons. This clonotype was seen a handful of times. Antigen specificity is unknown. No fewer than 7 million PBMCs went into each sample. CDR3 length: 14 residues. The V gene lost 3 bases and the J gene lost 2 bases, with 9 bases spanning the gap. Germline V gene lookup returns CDR1 KGHDR and CDR2 SFDVKD. Regarding the study as a whole: Across the age range, TCR beta diversity per million T cells fell in a roughly linear way.

The specimen was blood. The source of this sequence is a man older than 75 in good health. The chain uses TRBV24-1 and TRBJ2-5; TRBD1 might be the D (5 bases). The CDR3 reads CATSDNRQQETQYF. Here the CDR3 DNA reads TGTGCCACCAGTGATAATCGACAGCAAGAGACCCAGTACTTC.